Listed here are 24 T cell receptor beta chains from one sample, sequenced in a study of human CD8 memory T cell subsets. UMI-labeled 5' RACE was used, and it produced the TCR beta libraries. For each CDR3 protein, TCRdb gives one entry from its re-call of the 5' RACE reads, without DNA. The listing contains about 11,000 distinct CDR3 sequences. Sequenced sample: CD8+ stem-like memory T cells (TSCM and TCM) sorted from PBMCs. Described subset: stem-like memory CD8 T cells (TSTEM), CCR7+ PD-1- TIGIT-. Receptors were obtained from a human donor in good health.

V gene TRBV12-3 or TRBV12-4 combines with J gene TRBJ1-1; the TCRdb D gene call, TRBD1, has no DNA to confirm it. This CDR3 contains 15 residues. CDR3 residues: CASSSDRGVIAEAFF.

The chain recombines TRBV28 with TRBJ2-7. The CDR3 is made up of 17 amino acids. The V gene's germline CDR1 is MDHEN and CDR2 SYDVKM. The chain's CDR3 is CASSFGDEQTNSYEQYF.

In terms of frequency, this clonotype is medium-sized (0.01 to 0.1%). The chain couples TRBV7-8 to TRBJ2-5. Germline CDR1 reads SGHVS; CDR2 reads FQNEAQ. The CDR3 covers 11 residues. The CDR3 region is CASSLLETQYF.

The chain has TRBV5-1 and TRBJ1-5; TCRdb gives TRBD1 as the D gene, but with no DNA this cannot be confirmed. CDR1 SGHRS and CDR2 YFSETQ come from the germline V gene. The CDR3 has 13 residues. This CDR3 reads CASSFMGGQPQHF.

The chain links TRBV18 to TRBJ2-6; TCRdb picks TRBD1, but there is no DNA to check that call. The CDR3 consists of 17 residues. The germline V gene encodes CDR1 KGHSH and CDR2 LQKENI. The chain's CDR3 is CASPPGERASGANVLTF.

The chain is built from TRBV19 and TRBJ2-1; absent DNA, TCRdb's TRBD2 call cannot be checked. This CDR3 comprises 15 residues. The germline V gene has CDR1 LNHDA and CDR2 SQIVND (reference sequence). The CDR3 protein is CASSVDSGPYNEQFF.

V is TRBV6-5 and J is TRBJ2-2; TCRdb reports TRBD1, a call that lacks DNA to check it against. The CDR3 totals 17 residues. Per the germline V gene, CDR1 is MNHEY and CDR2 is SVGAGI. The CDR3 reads CASSYEPAPGAPGELFF.

The chain's CDR3 is CASSPSTGGRTGELFF. The chain recombines TRBV7-7 with TRBJ2-2; TCRdb returns TRBD1, unconfirmable since there is no DNA. Germline V CDR1 and CDR2: SSHAT, FNYEAQ (reference sequence). CDR3 length: 16 residues.

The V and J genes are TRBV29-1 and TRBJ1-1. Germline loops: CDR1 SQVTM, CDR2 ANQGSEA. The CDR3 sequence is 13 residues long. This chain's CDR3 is CSVEGGGNTEAFF.

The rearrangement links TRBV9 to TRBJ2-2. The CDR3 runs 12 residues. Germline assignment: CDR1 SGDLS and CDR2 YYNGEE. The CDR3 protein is CASRADGGELFF. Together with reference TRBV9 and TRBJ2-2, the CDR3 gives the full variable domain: DSGVTQTPKHLITATGQRVTLRCSPRSGDLSVYWYQQSLDQGLQFLIQYYNGEERAKGNILERFSAQQFPDLHSELNLSSLELGDSALYFCASRADGGELFFGEGSRLTVL.

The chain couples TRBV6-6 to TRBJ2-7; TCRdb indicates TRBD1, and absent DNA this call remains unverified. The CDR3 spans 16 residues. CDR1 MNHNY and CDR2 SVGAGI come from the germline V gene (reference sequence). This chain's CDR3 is CASSYSQVLEGYEQYF.

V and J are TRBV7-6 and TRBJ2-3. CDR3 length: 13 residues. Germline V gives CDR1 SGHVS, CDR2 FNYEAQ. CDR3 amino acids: CASSLVGSDTQYF.

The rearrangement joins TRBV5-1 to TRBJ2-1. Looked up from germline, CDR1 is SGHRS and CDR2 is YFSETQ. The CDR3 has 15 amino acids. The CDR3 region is CASSLGPDRYNEQFF.

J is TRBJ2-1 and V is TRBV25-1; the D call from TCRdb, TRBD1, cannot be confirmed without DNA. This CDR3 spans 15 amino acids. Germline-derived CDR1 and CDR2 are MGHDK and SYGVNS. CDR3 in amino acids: CASSGSRDRINEQFF.

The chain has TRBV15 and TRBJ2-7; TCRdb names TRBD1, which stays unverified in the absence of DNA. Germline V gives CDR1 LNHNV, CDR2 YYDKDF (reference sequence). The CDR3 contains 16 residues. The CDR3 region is CATSRVKTGVDDEQYF.

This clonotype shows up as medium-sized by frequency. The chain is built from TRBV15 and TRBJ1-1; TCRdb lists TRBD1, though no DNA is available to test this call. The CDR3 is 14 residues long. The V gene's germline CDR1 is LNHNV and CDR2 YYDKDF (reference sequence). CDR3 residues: CATLSTGYNTEAFF.

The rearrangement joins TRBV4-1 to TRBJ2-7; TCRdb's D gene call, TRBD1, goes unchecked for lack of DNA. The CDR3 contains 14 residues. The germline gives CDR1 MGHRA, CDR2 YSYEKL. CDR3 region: CASSHPGSGYEQYF.

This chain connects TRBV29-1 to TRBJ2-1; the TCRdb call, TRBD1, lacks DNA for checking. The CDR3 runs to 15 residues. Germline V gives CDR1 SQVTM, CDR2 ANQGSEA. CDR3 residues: CSVEGQGDSYNEQFF.

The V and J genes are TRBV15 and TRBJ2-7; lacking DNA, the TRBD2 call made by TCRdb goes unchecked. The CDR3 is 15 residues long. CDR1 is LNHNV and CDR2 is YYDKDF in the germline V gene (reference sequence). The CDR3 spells CATSGGLGNTYEQYF.

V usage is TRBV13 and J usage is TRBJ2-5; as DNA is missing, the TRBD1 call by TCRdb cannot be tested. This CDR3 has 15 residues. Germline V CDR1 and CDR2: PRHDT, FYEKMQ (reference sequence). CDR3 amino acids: CASSSRTGIQETQYF.

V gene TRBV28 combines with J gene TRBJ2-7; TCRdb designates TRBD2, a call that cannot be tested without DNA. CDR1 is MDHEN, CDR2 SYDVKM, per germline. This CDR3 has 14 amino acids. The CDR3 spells CASSITSGGYEQYF.

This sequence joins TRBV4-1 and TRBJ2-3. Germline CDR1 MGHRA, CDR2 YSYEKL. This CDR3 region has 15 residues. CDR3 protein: CASSPTVGGTDTQYF.

This CDR3 reads CASSESLAGGPDTQYF. The chain combines TRBV10-1 with TRBJ2-3; no DNA is available, so the TRBD2 call from TCRdb remains unchecked. The CDR3 totals 16 residues. Germline CDR1 and CDR2: WNHNN and SYGVQD (reference sequence).

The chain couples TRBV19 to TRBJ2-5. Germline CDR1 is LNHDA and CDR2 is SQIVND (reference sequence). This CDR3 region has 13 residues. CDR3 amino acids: CASSTDSQETQYF.